A selection of T cell receptor beta chains follows, all from one sample in a study of T cells in Graves' hyperthyroidism and ophthalmopathy. Via MiXCR, TCRdb re-called the multiplex PCR reads, giving one row per CDR3 protein. The data contain 350,000 to 450,000 distinct CDR3 sequences, roughly 13% of them singletons. The specimen was blood. These TCRs come from a man between 50 and 59 years old with Graves' ophthalmopathy. The CDR3 runs from the conserved cysteine through the conserved F or W. The D gene is left open where the match is weak. Clone size appears in some rows only: once, few, many, or a class for an expanded clone.

>TRBV15|13|TRBJ2-3|NA|NA
CATSRGRESAQYF
TGTGCCACCAGCAGAGGCAGGGAGAGCGCGCAGTATTTT
>TRBV6-1|15|TRBJ2-3|NA|few
CASSESLSSADMQYF
TGTGCCAGCAGTGAGTCCCTCTCTTCCGCAGATATGCAGTATTTT
>TRBV24-1|17|TRBJ2-7|TRBD2|few
CATSAPRRAGGYYEQYF
TGTGCCACCAGTGCCCCTAGACGAGCGGGAGGATACTACGAGCAGTACTTC
>TRBV4-2|16|TRBJ2-7|TRBD2|NA
CASSQVPGTSAYEQYF
TGTGCCAGCAGCCAAGTTCCGGGGACTAGCGCCTACGAGCAGTACTTC
>TRBV12-3/TRBV12-4|13|TRBJ2-3|NA|few
CASSLWDKDTQYF
TGTGCCAGCAGTTTATGGGACAAAGATACGCAGTATTTT
>TRBV4-1|14|TRBJ2-5|NA|NA
CASSRGPSQETQYF
TGCGCCAGCAGCCGAGGACCATCCCAAGAGACCCAGTACTTC
>TRBV20-1|15|TRBJ1-2|NA|NA
CSARTGAPGIYGYTF
TGCAGTGCTAGGACTGGGGCCCCGGGGATCTATGGCTACACCTTC
>TRBV29-1|14|TRBJ2-2|NA|few
CSVVVRGKTGELFF
TGCAGCGTTGTGGTCAGGGGCAAGACCGGGGAGCTGTTTTTT
>TRBV2|15|TRBJ1-5|TRBD1|many
CASSGDSSVSQPQHF
TGTGCCAGCAGTGGGGACAGCAGTGTCAGTCAGCCCCAGCATTTT
>TRBV29-1|13|TRBJ2-7|TRBD1|many
CSVTPTGTYEQYF
TGCAGCGTTACTCCGACAGGGACATACGAGCAGTACTTC
>TRBV7-8|16|TRBJ2-7|NA|many
CASSLKGGAMAHEQYF
TGTGCCAGCAGCTTAAAAGGGGGAGCGATGGCACACGAGCAGTACTTC
>TRBV28|14|TRBJ1-2|NA|NA
CASTPSDLLMEGTF
TGTGCCAGCACGCCTTCAGACTTACTTATGGAAGGGACCTTC
>TRBV20-1|14|TRBJ2-5|TRBD2|many
CSARVVAGVETQYF
TGCAGTGCTAGAGTTGTAGCGGGAGTTGAGACCCAGTACTTC
>TRBV9|18|TRBJ2-3|TRBD2|few
CASSVSPVAGGRTDTQYF
TGTGCCAGCAGCGTAAGTCCAGTAGCGGGGGGCAGGACAGATACGCAGTATTTT
>TRBV3-1|15|TRBJ2-2|NA|few
CASSVAQGGTGELFF
TGTGCCAGCAGCGTAGCACAGGGTGGAACCGGGGAGCTGTTTTTT
>TRBV5-4|14|TRBJ1-1|NA|few
CVSGLRRYRTEAFF
TGTGTCAGCGGGTTAAGGAGGTATAGGACTGAAGCTTTCTTT
>TRBV14|15|TRBJ2-3|TRBD2|few
CASSQLGLATDTQYF
TGTGCCAGCAGCCAGCTTGGACTAGCGACAGATACGCAGTATTTT
>TRBV12-5|18|TRBJ2-2|TRBD2|many
CASGSPGLAGLNTGELFF
TGTGCTAGTGGTTCACCGGGACTAGCGGGACTAAACACCGGGGAGCTGTTTTTT
>TRBV10-3|16|TRBJ2-1|NA|few
CAIRVSQGGSYNEQFF
TGTGCCATCCGGGTGAGCCAGGGGGGCTCCTACAATGAGCAGTTCTTC
>TRBV6-4|14|TRBJ2-3|NA|NA
CASSVTGVTDTQYF
TGTGCCAGCAGTGTTACAGGAGTCACAGATACGCAGTATTTT
>TRBV7-9|16|TRBJ2-3|TRBD2|many
CASSPRSAGATDTQYF
TGTGCCAGCAGCCCACGATCAGCGGGAGCGACAGATACGCAGTATTTT
>TRBV27|14|TRBJ1-1|NA|many
CASSSSGTATEAFF
TGTGCCAGCAGTTCCTCGGGGACGGCCACTGAAGCTTTCTTT
>TRBV18|13|TRBJ2-7|NA|NA
CASSPQTGGEQYF
TGTGCCAGCTCACCGCAGACTGGGGGGGAGCAGTACTTC
>TRBV6-1|14|TRBJ2-1|NA|many
CASSGLTFYNEQFF
TGTGCCAGCAGTGGATTGACTTTCTACAATGAGCAGTTCTTC
>TRBV4-1|15|TRBJ2-1|TRBD2|NA
CASSQRLAGVDEQFF
TGCGCCAGCAGCCAGAGACTAGCGGGAGTCGATGAGCAGTTCTTC
>TRBV3-1|16|TRBJ1-4|TRBD1|many
CASSHIGTGGDEKLFF
TGTGCCAGCAGCCACATCGGAACAGGGGGTGATGAAAAACTGTTTTTT
>TRBV6-2/TRBV6-3|14|TRBJ1-5|NA|many
CASSYSNTNQPQHF
TGTGCCAGCAGTTACTCTAACACCAATCAGCCCCAGCATTTT